Below are 20 T cell receptor beta chains sequenced from a single sample in a study of blood T cell repertoires in COVID-19. The table came from immunoSEQ multiplex PCR; TCRdb's copy has only in-frame clones and leaves some out. This table has under 95,000 clones, approximately 82% appearing once. Sequenced: peripheral blood. The receptors originated from a woman of 80 years or more with acute or convalescent COVID-19.

CDR3: CASYQGISPLHF. CDR3 sequence (DNA): TGTGCCAGCTATCAGGGGATATCACCCCTCCACTTT. V gene TRBV28 combines with J gene TRBJ1-6, with a tentative D call TRBD1 (6 bases). This CDR3 spans 12 amino acids. Germline CDR1 MDHEN, CDR2 SYDVKM. The V and J ends lost 8 bases and 10 bases respectively, with 12 bases between them.

In this sample, this clone turned up a few times. The gene calls are TRBV19 and TRBJ1-6, with TRBD1 identical over 7 bases. This CDR3 is 15 amino acids long. The J segment lost 6 bases and the V segment lost 6 bases, leaving 8 bases of the junction unmatched. The germline CDR1 and CDR2 sequences are LNHDA and SQIVND (reference sequence). Written as DNA, the CDR3 is TGTGCCAGTAGCATGGGACAGAATACTAATTCACCCCTCCACTTT. The encoded protein is CASSMGQNTNSPLHF.

This chain connects TRBV11-3 to TRBJ2-3; TRBD1 agrees at 8 bases. Germline loops: CDR1 SGHNT, CDR2 YENEEA. V dropped 6 bases and J dropped 0; count of bases not matched to a gene: 5. This CDR3 is 15 amino acids long. This CDR3 is CASRPQGASTDTQYF. The CDR3 DNA reads TGTGCCAGCAGGCCCCAGGGGGCTAGCACAGATACGCAGTATTTT. The whole variable domain, filled in from reference TRBV11-3 and TRBJ2-3, reads EAGVVQSPRYKIIEKKQPVAFWCNPISGHNTLYWYLQNLGQGPELLIRYENEEAVDDSQLPKDRFSAERLKGVDSTLKIQPAELGDSAVYLCASRPQGASTDTQYFGPGTRLTVL.

The chain couples TRBV5-1 to TRBJ2-3; D is unclear. From germline, CDR1 is SGHRS and CDR2 YFSETQ. This CDR3 comprises 15 residues. With 1 base removed from V and 4 bases from J, the gap between germline ends came to 13 bases. The CDR3 region has the DNA TGCGCCAGCAGCTTGTCGCAGGAATACGCAGATACGCAGTATTTT. It encodes CASSLSQEYADTQYF.

V and J are TRBV6-1 and TRBJ1-1, with 7 bases that match TRBD1. The CDR3 spans 17 residues. V was clipped by 2 bases and J by 2 bases; unmatched bases: 11. Germline values: CDR1 MNHNS, CDR2 SASEGT. CDR3 nucleotides: TGTGCCAGCAGTGAATTTTTTTTCGGGACAGCAAACACTGAAGCTTTCTTT. As protein: CASSEFFFGTANTEAFF.

This clone has just a few counts. The chain joins TRBV25-1 to TRBJ1-1, with a tentative D call TRBD1 (6 bases). The CDR3 covers 13 residues. The V and J ends lost 7 bases and 5 bases respectively, with 14 bases between them. Germline V gene lookup returns CDR1 MGHDK and CDR2 SYGVNS. DNA for the CDR3: TGTGCCAGCATGGAGGGAGGGGGGACTGAAGCTTTCTTT. Its translation is CASMEGGGTEAFF.

This clone was observed a few times. The chain uses TRBV25-1 and TRBJ2-7, with 15 bases that match TRBD2. The germline gives CDR1 MGHDK, CDR2 SYGVNS. J was trimmed by 0 bases and V by 5 bases; bases with no gene match: 5. The CDR3 covers 17 residues. For the CDR3, the DNA is TGTGCCAGCAGTCGGGGACTAGCGGGAGGAAGCTCCTACGAGCAGTACTTC. As protein: CASSRGLAGGSSYEQYF.

The V call is TRBV3-1 (or the pseudogene TRBV3-2), the J call TRBJ2-1; D is ambiguous. The V and J ends lost 0 bases and 5 bases respectively, with 14 bases between them. The CDR3 runs 16 residues. The germline CDR1 and CDR2 sequences are LGHDT and YNNKEL (reference sequence). CDR3 amino acids: CASSQDSSARNNEQFF. The CDR3 nucleotides are TGTGCCAGCAGCCAAGATTCCAGCGCCAGAAACAATGAGCAGTTCTTC.

The CDR3 protein is CASSLARGGNEQFF. Written as DNA, the CDR3 is TGTGCCAGCAGCTTAGCTCGGGGGGGAAATGAGCAGTTCTTC. V usage is TRBV11-3 and J usage is TRBJ2-1; 8 nucleotides match TRBD2. The J segment lost 7 bases and the V segment lost 1 base, leaving 3 bases of the junction unmatched. This CDR3 is built from 14 residues. In germline, CDR1 is SGHNT, CDR2 YENEEA.

J is TRBJ2-1 and V is TRBV3-1 (or the pseudogene TRBV3-2); 11 bases are shared with TRBD2. J lost 7 bases, V lost 1 base, and 3 bases had no gene match. The CDR3 has 15 residues. CDR1 and CDR2 from the germline V gene are LGHDT and YNNKEL (reference sequence). The CDR3 sequence: CASSQGLAGGNEQFF. For the CDR3, the DNA is TGTGCCAGCAGCCAAGGCCTAGCGGGGGGAAATGAGCAGTTCTTC.

This rearrangement joins TRBV12-5 to TRBJ2-7, with 8 nucleotides matching TRBD1. Losses at the gene ends were 6 bases for V and 1 base for J; bases not matched to a gene: 2. Germline V gene sequence: CDR1 LGHNT, CDR2 FRNRAP. The CDR3 is 13 amino acids. The CDR3 DNA sequence: TGTGCTAGTGGAGACAGGGGATCCTACGAGCAGTACTTC. As protein: CASGDRGSYEQYF.

V is TRBV6-5 and J is TRBJ1-3; tentative D call: TRBD1 (6 bases). V lost 0 bases, J lost 4 bases, and 10 bases lay in between. The CDR3 runs to 15 residues. Looked up from germline, CDR1 is MNHEY and CDR2 is SVGAGI. This CDR3 is CASSYSAGAGNTIYF. For the CDR3, the DNA is TGTGCCAGCAGTTACTCGGCGGGGGCAGGAAACACCATATATTTT.

The chain couples TRBV24-1 to TRBJ1-5; a possible D gene is TRBD1 (5 bases). The germline V gene encodes CDR1 KGHDR and CDR2 SFDVKD. This CDR3 contains 12 residues. The V end was cut by 9 bases, the J end by 8 bases, with 13 bases between. The CDR3 sequence is CATSWGGEPQHF. CDR3 in DNA: TGTGCCACCTCCTGGGGCGGCGAGCCCCAGCATTTT.

The chain joins TRBV7-2 to TRBJ2-3; 15 nucleotides agree with TRBD2. Germline CDR1 and CDR2: SGHTA and FQGNSA. This CDR3 region has 16 residues. V lost 5 bases to trimming and J lost 1 base; unmatched junction nucleotides: 1. In DNA form, the CDR3 reads TGTGCCAGCAGCCGGACTAGCGGGAGGGGCACAGATACGCAGTATTTT. Protein: CASSRTSGRGTDTQYF.

This clone was observed a few times. The chain joins TRBV2 to TRBJ1-1; 9 bases are a match to TRBD1. The CDR3 spans 14 residues. Unmatched junction bases numbered 10, after V lost 6 bases and J lost 8 bases. Per germline, CDR1 SNHLY and CDR2 FYNNEI. This CDR3 is CASSPDRGITEAFF. CDR3 sequence (DNA): TGTGCCAGCAGCCCCGACAGGGGGATCACCGAAGCTTTCTTT. The complete variable domain, with remaining parts taken from reference TRBV2 and TRBJ1-1, reads EPEVTQTPSHQVTQMGQEVILRCVPISNHLYFYWYRQILGQKVEFLVSFYNNEISEKSEIFDDQFSVERPDGSNFTLKIRSTKLEDSAMYFCASSPDRGITEAFFGQGTRLTVV.

This clone showed up just once. V is TRBV5-4 and J is TRBJ1-2; a weak D match, TRBD1 (6 bases). There are 14 residues in the CDR3. Trimming removed 0 bases at V and 5 bases at J, with 11 bases between. Per germline, CDR1 SGHNT and CDR2 YYREEE (reference sequence). The CDR3 nucleotides are TGTGCCAGCAGCTTGGCGAGGACAGAGTATGGCTACACCTTC. Its protein is CASSLARTEYGYTF.

This chain connects TRBV5-5 to TRBJ2-5, with D perhaps matching TRBD2 (5 bases). Germline V CDR1 and CDR2: SGHKS, YYEKEE (reference sequence). This CDR3 has 13 amino acids. Trimming left V 4 bases short and J 9 bases short, with 16 bases between. The CDR3 sequence is CASSSGPQPAQYF. For the CDR3, the DNA is TGTGCCAGCAGCAGCGGCCCCCAGCCGGCCCAGTACTTC.

The J gene is TRBJ1-1, the V gene TRBV5-1; D gene ambiguous. V dropped 4 bases and J dropped 1 base, with 8 bases sitting between them. Germline CDR1 reads SGHRS; CDR2 reads YFSETQ. This CDR3 is 13 amino acids long. CDR3 DNA: TGCGCCAGCAGCCCCGCGGAGAACACTGAAGCTTTCTTT. This encodes CASSPAENTEAFF.

This clone came up a few times. The J gene is TRBJ2-7, the V gene TRBV9, with 13 bases aligning to TRBD2. With 2 bases clipped from V and 4 bases from J, the junction kept 9 bases outside the gene matches. The CDR3 loop spans 17 amino acids. Germline V lookup: CDR1 SGDLS, CDR2 YYNGEE. The chain's CDR3 is CASSVLTSGGALYEQYF. As DNA, the CDR3 is TGTGCCAGCAGCGTCCTAACTAGCGGGGGGGCCCTTTACGAGCAGTACTTC.

Only a few counts were recorded for this clone. The gene calls are TRBV5-1 and TRBJ2-5, with TRBD2 matching 8 bases. J gave up 5 bases and V 4 bases, and 4 bases lay outside the gene matches. This CDR3 region has 13 residues. Germline loops: CDR1 SGHRS, CDR2 YFSETQ. The CDR3 protein is CASSVSGDETQYF. As DNA, the CDR3 is TGCGCCAGCAGCGTTAGCGGGGATGAGACCCAGTACTTC.